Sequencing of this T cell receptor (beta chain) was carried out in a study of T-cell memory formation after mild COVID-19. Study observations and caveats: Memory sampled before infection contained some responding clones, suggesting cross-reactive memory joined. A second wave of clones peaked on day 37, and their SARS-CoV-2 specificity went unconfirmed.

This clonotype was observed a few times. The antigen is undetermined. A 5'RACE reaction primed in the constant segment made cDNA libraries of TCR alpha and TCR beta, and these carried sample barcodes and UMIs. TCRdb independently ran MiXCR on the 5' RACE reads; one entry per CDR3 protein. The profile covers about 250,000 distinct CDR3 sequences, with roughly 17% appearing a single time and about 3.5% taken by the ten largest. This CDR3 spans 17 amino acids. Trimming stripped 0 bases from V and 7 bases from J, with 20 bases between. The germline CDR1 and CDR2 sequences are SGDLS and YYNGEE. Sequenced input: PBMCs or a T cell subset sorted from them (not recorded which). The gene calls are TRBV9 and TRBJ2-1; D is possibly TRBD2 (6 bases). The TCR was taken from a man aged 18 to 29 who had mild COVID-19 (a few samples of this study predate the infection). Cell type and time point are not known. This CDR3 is CASSVDPGTWGWNEQFF. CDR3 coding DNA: TGTGCCAGCAGCGTAGACCCCGGGACTTGGGGGTGGAATGAGCAGTTCTTC.